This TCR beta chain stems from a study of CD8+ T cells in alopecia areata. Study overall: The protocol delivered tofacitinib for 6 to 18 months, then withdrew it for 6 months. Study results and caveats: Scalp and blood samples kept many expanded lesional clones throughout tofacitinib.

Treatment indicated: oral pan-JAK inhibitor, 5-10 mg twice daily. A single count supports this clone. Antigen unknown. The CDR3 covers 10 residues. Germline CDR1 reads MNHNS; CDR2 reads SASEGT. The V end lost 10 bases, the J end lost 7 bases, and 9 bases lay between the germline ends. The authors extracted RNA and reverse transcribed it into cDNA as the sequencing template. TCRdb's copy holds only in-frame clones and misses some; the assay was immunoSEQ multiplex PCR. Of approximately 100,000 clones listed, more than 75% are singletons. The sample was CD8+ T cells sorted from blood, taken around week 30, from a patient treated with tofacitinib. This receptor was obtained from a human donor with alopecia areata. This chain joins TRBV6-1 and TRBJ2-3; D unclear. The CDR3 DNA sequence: TGTGCCACTTCGAGGAATACGCAGTATTTT. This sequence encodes CATSRNTQYF.